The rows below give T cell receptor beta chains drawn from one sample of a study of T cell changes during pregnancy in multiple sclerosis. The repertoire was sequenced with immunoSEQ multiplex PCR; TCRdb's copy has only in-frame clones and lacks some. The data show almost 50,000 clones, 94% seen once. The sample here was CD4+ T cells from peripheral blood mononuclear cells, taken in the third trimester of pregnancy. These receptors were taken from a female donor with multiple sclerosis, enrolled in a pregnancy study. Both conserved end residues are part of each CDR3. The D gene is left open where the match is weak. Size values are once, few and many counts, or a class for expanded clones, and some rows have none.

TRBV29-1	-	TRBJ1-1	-	CSVQGGVNTEAFF	TGCAGCGTTCAGGGAGGGGTGAACACTGAAGCTTTCTTT
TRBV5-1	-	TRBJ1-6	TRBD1	CASSPYPTGGNSPLHF	TGCGCCAGCAGCCCATACCCGACAGGGGGCAATTCACCCCTCCACTTT
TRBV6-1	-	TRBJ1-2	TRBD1	CASRGQGAGNYGYTF	TGTGCCAGCAGAGGACAGGGGGCCGGGAACTATGGCTACACCTTC
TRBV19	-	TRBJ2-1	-	CASTLNGREHNEQFF	TGTGCCAGTACCCTTAACGGACGGGAACACAATGAGCAGTTCTTC
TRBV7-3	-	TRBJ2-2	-	CASRVTSGTGELFF	TGTGCCAGCAGAGTAACATCGGGCACCGGGGAGCTGTTTTTT
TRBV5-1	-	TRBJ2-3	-	CASSLVGAGTDTQYF	TGCGCCAGCAGCTTGGTTGGGGCGGGGACGGATACGCAGTATTTT
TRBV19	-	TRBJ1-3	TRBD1	CASSIIPGQQLGNTIYF	TGTGCCAGTAGTATAATCCCGGGACAGCAACTAGGAAACACCATATATTTT
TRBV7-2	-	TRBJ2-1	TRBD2	CASSLGTSGGSHEQFF	TGTGCCAGCAGCTTAGGGACTAGCGGGGGATCCCATGAGCAGTTCTTC
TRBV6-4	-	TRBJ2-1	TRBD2	CASSVYGGGGNNEQFF	TGTGCCAGCAGTGTGTATGGCGGGGGGGGCAACAATGAGCAGTTCTTC
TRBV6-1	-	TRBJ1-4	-	CATLEQGAEKLFF	TGTGCCACCTTAGAACAGGGAGCTGAAAAACTGTTTTTT
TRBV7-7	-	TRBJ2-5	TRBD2	CASSLASGGKETQYF	TGTGCCAGCAGCTTAGCCTCGGGGGGGAAAGAGACCCAGTACTTC
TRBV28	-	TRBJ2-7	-	CASSPQPGAYEQYF	TGTGCCAGCAGCCCTCAACCGGGGGCCTACGAGCAGTACTTC
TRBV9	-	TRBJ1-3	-	CASSEAAALYSGNTIYF	TGTGCCAGCAGCGAGGCGGCAGCGCTTTACTCTGGAAACACCATATATTTT
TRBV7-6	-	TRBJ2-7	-	CASSPQTGPYEQYF	TGTGCCAGCAGCCCCCAGACAGGACCCTACGAGCAGTACTTC
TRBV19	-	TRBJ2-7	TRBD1	CASTQPRDSDTYEQYF	TGTGCCAGTACCCAACCCCGGGACAGCGATACCTACGAGCAGTACTTC
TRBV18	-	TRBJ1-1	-	CASSPFSGGLTEAFF	TGTGCCAGCTCACCATTTTCGGGGGGACTCACTGAAGCTTTCTTT
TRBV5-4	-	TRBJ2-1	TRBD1	CASSLKGGGYNEQFF	TGTGCCAGCAGCTTGAAAGGGGGCGGTTACAATGAGCAGTTCTTC
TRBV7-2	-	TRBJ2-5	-	CASSQGTGETQYF	TGTGCCAGCAGCCAGGGCACAGGAGAGACCCAGTACTTC
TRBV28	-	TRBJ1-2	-	CASSPWGEANYGYTF	TGTGCCAGCAGTCCATGGGGGGAGGCTAACTATGGCTACACCTTC
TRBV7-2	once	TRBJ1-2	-	CASSSRLYGYTF	TGTGCCAGCAGCAGCAGACTCTATGGCTACACCTTC
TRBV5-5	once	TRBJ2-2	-	CASSGDSSNTGELFF	TGTGCCAGCAGTGGGGACTCTTCGAACACCGGGGAGCTGTTTTTT
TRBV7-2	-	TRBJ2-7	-	CASSLSHEQYF	TGTGCCAGCAGCTTATCTCACGAGCAGTACTTC
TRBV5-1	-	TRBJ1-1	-	CASSAHDGGVAEAFF	TGCGCCAGCAGCGCCCACGATGGGGGGGTCGCTGAAGCTTTCTTT
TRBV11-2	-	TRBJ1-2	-	CASSLEQGPPYGYTF	TGTGCCAGCAGCTTGGAACAGGGACCCCCCTATGGCTACACCTTC
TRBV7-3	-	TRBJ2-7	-	CASSPQDGYEQYF	TGTGCCAGCAGCCCACAGGACGGCTACGAGCAGTACTTC
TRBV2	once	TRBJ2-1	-	CASSEDSSYNEQFF	TGTGCCAGCAGTGAGGACAGCTCCTACAATGAGCAGTTCTTC
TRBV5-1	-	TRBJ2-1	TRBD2	CASSSMGLAGGPDNEQFF	TGCGCCAGCAGCTCTATGGGACTAGCGGGAGGGCCGGACAATGAGCAGTTCTTC
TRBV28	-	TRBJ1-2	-	CASSLAQGRALVNYGYTF	TGTGCCAGCAGTTTAGCCCAGGGCAGGGCCCTCGTTAACTATGGCTACACCTTC
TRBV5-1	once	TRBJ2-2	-	CASSLGQLTGELFF	TGCGCCAGCAGCTTGGGACAGCTTACCGGGGAGCTGTTTTTT
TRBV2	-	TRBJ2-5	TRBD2	CASSPGLVSETQYF	TGTGCCAGCAGTCCGGGACTAGTGTCGGAGACCCAGTACTTC
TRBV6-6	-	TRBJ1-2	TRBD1	CASKVGRGDYGYTF	TGTGCCAGCAAGGTTGGCAGGGGGGACTATGGCTACACCTTC
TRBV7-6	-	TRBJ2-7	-	CASSLASGPYEQYF	TGTGCCAGCAGCTTAGCATCAGGGCCCTACGAGCAGTACTTC
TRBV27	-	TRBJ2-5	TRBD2	CARTGLAGGETQYF	TGTGCCAGGACGGGACTAGCGGGGGGAGAGACCCAGTACTTC
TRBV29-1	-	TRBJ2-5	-	CSTTQYQETQYF	TGCAGCACTACTCAGTACCAAGAGACCCAGTACTTC
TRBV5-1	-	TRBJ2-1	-	CASSLEGSSYNEQFF	TGCGCCAGCAGCTTGGAAGGGAGCTCCTACAATGAGCAGTTCTTC
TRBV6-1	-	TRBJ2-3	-	CASSEAGLKSHTQYF	TGTGCCAGCAGTGAAGCCGGTCTGAAATCTCATACGCAGTATTTT
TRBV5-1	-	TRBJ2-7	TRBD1	CASSFGTGPYEQYF	TGCGCCAGCAGCTTTGGGACAGGTCCCTACGAGCAGTACTTC
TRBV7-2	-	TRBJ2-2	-	CASSLVVRAGELFF	TGTGCCAGCAGCTTAGTAGTGCGGGCCGGGGAGCTGTTTTTT
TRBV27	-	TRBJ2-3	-	CASSTTGQYTDTQYF	TGTGCCAGCAGTACCACGGGTCAGTACACAGATACGCAGTATTTT
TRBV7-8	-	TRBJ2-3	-	CASSTRPGEDTQYF	TGTGCCAGCAGCACGCGTCCAGGGGAAGATACGCAGTATTTT
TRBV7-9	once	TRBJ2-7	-	CASSLSGTVSSYEQYF	TGTGCCAGCAGCTTATCAGGAACCGTGAGCTCCTACGAGCAGTACTTC
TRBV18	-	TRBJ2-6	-	CASSPTFESGANVLTF	TGTGCCAGCTCACCTACTTTCGAATCTGGGGCCAACGTCCTGACTTTC
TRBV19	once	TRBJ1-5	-	CASSIDRFNQPQHF	TGTGCCAGTAGTATAGACAGATTCAATCAGCCCCAGCATTTT
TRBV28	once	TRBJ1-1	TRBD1	CASSRTGGRGTEAFF	TGTGCCAGCAGCCGGACAGGGGGACGGGGCACTGAAGCTTTCTTT
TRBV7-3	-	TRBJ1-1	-	CASSLKAGGTEAFF	TGTGCCAGCAGCTTAAAGGCCGGGGGCACTGAAGCTTTCTTT
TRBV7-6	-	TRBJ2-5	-	CASSLSQGGTQYF	TGTGCCAGCAGCTTAAGCCAGGGAGGGACCCAGTACTTC
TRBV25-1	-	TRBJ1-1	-	CASSPGATEAFF	TGTGCCAGCAGTCCAGGGGCGACTGAAGCTTTCTTT
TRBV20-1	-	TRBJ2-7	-	CSARQNYEQYF	TGCAGTGCAAGACAGAACTACGAGCAGTACTTC
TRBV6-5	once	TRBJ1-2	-	CASSYSGSNYGYTF	TGTGCCAGCAGTTATTCAGGGTCTAACTATGGCTACACCTTC
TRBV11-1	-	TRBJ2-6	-	CASSPTGFLSGANVLTF	TGTGCCAGCAGCCCCACAGGCTTTCTCTCTGGGGCCAACGTCCTGACTTTC
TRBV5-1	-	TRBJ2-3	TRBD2	CASSLGAGDPTDTQYF	TGCGCCAGCAGCTTGGGAGCGGGAGACCCCACAGATACGCAGTATTTT
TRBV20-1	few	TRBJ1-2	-	CSVPRRDGYTF	TGCAGTGTCCCGCGGCGGGATGGCTACACCTTC
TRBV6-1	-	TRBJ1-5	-	CASRGRYNQPQHF	TGTGCCAGCAGGGGCAGATACAATCAGCCCCAGCATTTT
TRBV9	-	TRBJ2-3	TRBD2	CASSVRGLALTDTQYF	TGTGCCAGCAGCGTACGGGGACTAGCTCTCACAGATACGCAGTATTTT